This T cell receptor (beta chain) was recovered during a study of ipilimumab plus nivolumab after autologous stem cell transplantation. For the study at large: Typical patient got roughly 5 ipilimumab doses and 7 or 8 nivolumab doses (median). DLBCL patients had primary refractory or relapsed disease.

Patients got ipilimumab 1 mg/kg beginning 14 to 28 days post-transplant. TCRdb's table, derived via immunoSEQ multiplex PCR, lists solely in-frame clones and lacks some. The repertoire holds fewer than 25,000 clones, with 74% as singletons. The clonotype originates from a male donor with diffuse large B-cell lymphoma. The sequences come from PBMCs, collected in a trial of ipilimumab plus nivolumab as post-transplant consolidation.

The CDR3 protein is CASSLSPGWGTGELFF. CDR3 sequence (DNA): TGTGCCAGCAGCTTATCTCCGGGCTGGGGTACCGGGGAGCTGTTTTTT. This chain uses TRBV7-9 with TRBJ2-2; no clear D gene. V lost 2 bases, J lost 5 bases, and 15 bases lay in between. The CDR3 is 16 residues long. In germline, CDR1 is SEHNR, CDR2 FQNEAQ (reference sequence).